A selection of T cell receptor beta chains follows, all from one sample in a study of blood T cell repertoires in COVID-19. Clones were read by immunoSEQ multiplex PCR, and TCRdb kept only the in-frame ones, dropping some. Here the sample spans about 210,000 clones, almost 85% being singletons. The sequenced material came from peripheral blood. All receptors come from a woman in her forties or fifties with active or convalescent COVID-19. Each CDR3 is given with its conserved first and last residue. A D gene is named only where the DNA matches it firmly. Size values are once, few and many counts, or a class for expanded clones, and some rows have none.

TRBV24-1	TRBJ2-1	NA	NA	CATSDLSRNEQFF	TGTGCCACCAGTGACCTCAGTCGTAATGAGCAGTTCTTC
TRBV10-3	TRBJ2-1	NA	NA	CAISSQAKGYNEQFF	TGTGCCATCAGTTCCCAGGCTAAAGGCTACAATGAGCAGTTCTTC
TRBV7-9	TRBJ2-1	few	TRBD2	CASSPRLAGGWDEQFF	TGTGCCAGCAGCCCTAGACTAGCGGGAGGTTGGGATGAGCAGTTCTTC
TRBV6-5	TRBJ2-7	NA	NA	CASSPPDSLGKQYF	TGTGCCAGCAGTCCCCCGGACAGCCTCGGAAAGCAGTACTTC
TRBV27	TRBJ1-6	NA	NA	CASSFSRGYNSPLHF	TGTGCCAGCAGTTTTTCACGGGGGTATAATTCACCCCTCCACTTT
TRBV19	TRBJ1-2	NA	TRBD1	CASSNRQGGGYTF	TGTGCCAGTAGTAACCGACAGGGTGGGGGCTACACCTTC
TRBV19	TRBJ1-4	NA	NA	CASRGGANEKLFF	TGTGCCAGCCGGGGAGGAGCAAATGAAAAACTGTTTTTT
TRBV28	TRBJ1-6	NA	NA	CASSPHTYNSPLHF	TGTGCCAGCAGTCCCCACACCTATAATTCACCCCTCCACTTT
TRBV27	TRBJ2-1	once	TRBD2	CASTKSGSGYNEQFF	TGTGCCAGCACGAAAAGCGGGAGTGGTTACAATGAGCAGTTCTTC
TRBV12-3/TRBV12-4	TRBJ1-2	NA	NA	CASSKQGNYGYTF	TGTGCCAGCAGTAAACAGGGCAACTATGGCTACACCTTC
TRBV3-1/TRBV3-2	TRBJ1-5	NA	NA	CASSQGGTNQPQHF	TGTGCCAGCAGCCAAGGGGGCACCAATCAGCCCCAGCATTTT
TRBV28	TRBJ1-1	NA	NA	CASSLWGGLNTEAFF	TGTGCCAGCAGCCTATGGGGGGGGCTGAACACTGAAGCTTTCTTT
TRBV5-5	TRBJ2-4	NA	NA	CASTLSRVAKNIQYF	TGTGCCAGCACCCTTTCCAGGGTAGCCAAAAACATTCAGTACTTC
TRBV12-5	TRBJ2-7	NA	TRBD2	CASGSTTSGTREQYF	TGTGCTAGTGGTTCCACGACTAGCGGGACTCGCGAGCAGTACTTC
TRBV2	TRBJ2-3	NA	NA	CASSEGLSTDTQYF	TGTGCCAGCAGTGAAGGGCTCAGCACAGATACGCAGTATTTT
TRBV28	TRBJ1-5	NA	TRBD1	CASSPWTGGVGNQPQHF	TGTGCCAGCAGTCCTTGGACAGGGGGCGTCGGCAATCAGCCCCAGCATTTT
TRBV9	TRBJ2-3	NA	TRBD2	CASSVETSGDPTDTQYF	TGTGCCAGCAGCGTAGAGACTAGCGGGGACCCCACAGATACGCAGTATTTT
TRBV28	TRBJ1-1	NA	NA	CASGLAGTEAFF	TGTGCCAGCGGACTGGCTGGCACTGAAGCTTTCTTT
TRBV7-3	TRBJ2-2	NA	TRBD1	CASSSTSGQLTGELFF	TGTGCCAGCAGCTCCACCTCGGGACAGCTCACCGGGGAGCTGTTTTTT
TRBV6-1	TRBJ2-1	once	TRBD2	CASSEDPGTSGRHYNEQFF	TGTGCCAGCAGTGAAGACCCTGGGACTAGCGGGAGGCACTACAATGAGCAGTTCTTC
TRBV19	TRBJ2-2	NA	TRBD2	CASTDLAGGGELFF	TGTGCCAGTACCGATCTAGCGGGGGGCGGGGAGCTGTTTTTT
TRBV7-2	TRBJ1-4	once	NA	CASSFSQGKSEKLFF	TGTGCCAGCAGCTTTTCGCAGGGGAAAAGTGAAAAACTGTTTTTT
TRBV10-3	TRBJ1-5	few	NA	CAISGGGGNQPQHF	TGTGCCATCAGTGGGGGGGGAGGCAATCAGCCCCAGCATTTT
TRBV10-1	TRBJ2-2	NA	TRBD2	CASSLGTSAVTGELFF	TGCGCCAGCAGCCTGGGGACTAGCGCAGTCACCGGGGAGCTGTTTTTT
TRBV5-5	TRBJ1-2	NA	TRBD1	CASSFLGTGRDGYTF	TGTGCCAGCAGCTTCTTAGGGACAGGGAGGGATGGCTACACCTTC
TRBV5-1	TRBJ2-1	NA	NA	CASSRLRGNEQFF	TGCGCCAGCAGCCGGCTCCGAGGCAATGAGCAGTTCTTC
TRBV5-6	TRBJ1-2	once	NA	CASSWGDTGSRGYTF	TGTGCCAGCAGCTGGGGCGATACAGGGTCGCGCGGCTACACCTTC
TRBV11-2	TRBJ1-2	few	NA	CASSLDRTRGYTF	TGTGCCAGCAGCTTAGACAGAACAAGAGGCTACACCTTC
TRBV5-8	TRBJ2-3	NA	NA	CASSLVYGSTDTQYF	TGTGCCAGCAGCTTAGTTTACGGGAGCACAGATACGCAGTATTTT
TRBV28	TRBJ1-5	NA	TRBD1	CASSFLDRDYQPQHF	TGTGCCAGCAGTTTTCTGGACAGGGATTATCAGCCCCAGCATTTT
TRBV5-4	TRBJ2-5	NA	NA	CASSLGPVGETQYF	TGTGCCAGCAGCTTGGGCCCCGTCGGGGAGACCCAGTACTTC
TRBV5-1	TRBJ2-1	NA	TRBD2	CASSRASGNYNEQFF	TGCGCCAGCAGCCGGGCTAGCGGAAATTACAATGAGCAGTTCTTC
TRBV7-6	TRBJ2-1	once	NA	CASSLAPDAGRSKFF	TGTGCCAGCAGCTTAGCCCCTGACGCGGGGAGGAGCAAGTTCTTC
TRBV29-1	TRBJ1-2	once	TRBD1	CSASPFDRGQIYGYTF	TGCAGCGCATCCCCGTTTGATAGGGGGCAGATCTATGGCTACACCTTC
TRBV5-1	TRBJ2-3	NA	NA	CASSSGRGTVTDTQYF	TGCGCCAGCAGCTCTGGGAGAGGCACAGTCACAGATACGCAGTATTTT
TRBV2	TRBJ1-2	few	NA	CASSDRDLNYGYTF	TGTGCCAGCAGTGACCGGGACTTAAACTATGGCTACACCTTC
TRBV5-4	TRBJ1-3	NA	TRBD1	CASSLRGGQGSVPYF	TGTGCCAGCAGCTTGCGGGGAGGACAGGGAAGCGTCCCATATTTT
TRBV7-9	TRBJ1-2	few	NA	CASSSPGPGYTF	TGTGCCAGCAGCTCGCCTGGGCCGGGCTACACCTTC
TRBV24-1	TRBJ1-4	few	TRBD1	CATSESPGQGHEKLFF	TGTGCCACCAGTGAATCACCGGGACAGGGGCATGAAAAACTGTTTTTT
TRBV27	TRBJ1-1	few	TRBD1	CASRTGATEAFF	TGTGCCAGTCGGACAGGGGCCACTGAAGCTTTCTTT
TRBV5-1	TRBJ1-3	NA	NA	CASSLESGGGNTIYF	TGCGCCAGCAGCTTGGAGTCGGGGGGTGGAAACACCATATATTTT
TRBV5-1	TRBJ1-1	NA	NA	CASSLGGGNTEAFF	TGCGCCAGCAGCTTGGGAGGGGGAAACACTGAAGCTTTCTTT
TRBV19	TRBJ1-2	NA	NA	CASSLRGNHGYTF	TGTGCCAGTAGTCTTAGAGGGAATCATGGCTACACCTTC
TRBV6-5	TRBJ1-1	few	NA	CASAHDDSLYEAFF	TGTGCCAGCGCACATGATGACAGCCTGTATGAAGCTTTCTTT
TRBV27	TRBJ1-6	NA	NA	CASSNPLGSGNSPLHF	TGTGCCAGCAGTAACCCCCTAGGCTCGGGTAATTCACCCCTCCACTTT
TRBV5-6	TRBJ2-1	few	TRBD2	CASSLAGGEGNEQFF	TGTGCCAGCAGCTTGGCGGGGGGAGAGGGCAATGAGCAGTTCTTC
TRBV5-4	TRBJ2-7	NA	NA	CASSLNRDYEQYF	TGTGCCAGCAGCTTGAACCGGGACTACGAGCAGTACTTC
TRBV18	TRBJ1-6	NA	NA	CASSLLSRESYNSPLHF	TGTGCCAGCTCACTCCTCTCCAGGGAAAGCTATAATTCACCCCTCCACTTT
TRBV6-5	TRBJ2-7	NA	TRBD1	CASRLGQGKYEQYF	TGTGCCAGCAGATTAGGACAGGGAAAATACGAGCAGTACTTC
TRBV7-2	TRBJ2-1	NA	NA	CASSLTEDEQFF	TGTGCCAGCAGCTTAACGGAGGATGAGCAGTTCTTC
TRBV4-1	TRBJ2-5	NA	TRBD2	CASSPTSGSRQTQYF	TGCGCCAGCAGTCCAACAAGCGGGAGTAGGCAGACCCAGTACTTC